This entry concerns a single TCR beta chain. One entry per CDR3 protein, called by TCRdb with MiXCR from the RT-PCR reads. The data hold roughly 180,000 distinct CDR3 sequences, with roughly 8.7% observed a single time. This sample was taken from a study of response to subunit inactivated influenza vaccine. Trimming left V 8 bases short and J 4 bases short, with 9 bases between. This CDR3 spans 13 amino acids. V and J are TRBV12-3 or TRBV12-4 and TRBJ2-6; D call uncertain. This material consisted of non-naive T cells sorted from PBMCs, taken on the day of vaccination. This receptor was obtained from a man between 50 and 59 years old who received an inactivated influenza vaccine. Here the CDR3 reads CASGVAGANVLTF. The CDR3 DNA reads as TGTGCCAGCGGGGTGGCCGGGGCCAACGTCCTGACTTTC.